This T cell receptor beta chain was identified in a study of cytomegalovirus exposure and HLA in healthy donors. At the level of the study: Both the 120 validation repertoires and the approximately 620 first-cohort repertoires used the same platform, as reported by a later analysis.

On this clone itself: The antigen is undetermined.

General study results and limits: Researchers counted roughly 160 TCR beta chains as cytomegalovirus-associated.

Germline V gene data show CDR1 as MDHEN and CDR2 as SYDVKM. Deletions cut 6 bases from V and 3 bases from J, with 14 bases between. There are 14 residues in the CDR3. Here immunoSEQ multiplex PCR was the method, and the copy in TCRdb shows in-frame clones only, minus some. The repertoire holds 100,000 to 150,000 clones, 75% to 90% seen once, with roughly 2% in the top ten. The receptor was isolated from a woman aged 18-29 years in good health and CMV-seronegative. Sequenced sample: PBMCs. V is TRBV28 and J is TRBJ1-1; possibly TRBD1 for D (6 bases). CDR3 protein: CASRPGQRDTEAFF. As DNA, the CDR3 is TGTGCCAGCAGACCCGGACAGAGAGACACTGAAGCTTTCTTT.